This T cell receptor (beta chain) is drawn from a study of shared clonotypes between healthy human individuals. Notes on the study in general: Clonotype sharing among donors likely depends on sequencing depth. Across subsets, estimated richness was generally greater for naive than for memory populations.

Genomic DNA of each subset was evenly split across several immunoSEQ plates. Sequencing was performed with immunoSEQ multiplex PCR; in TCRdb, only in-frame clones are kept and a portion is missing. The sample contains some 300,000 clones, less than 85% of which appear only once. Of note for this clone: Its specificity is not known.

The CDR3 length is 17 residues. Per germline, CDR1 SEHNR and CDR2 FQNEAQ (reference sequence). V shed 5 bases and J 0 bases; nucleotides not matched to a gene: 10. Sequencing was carried out using memory CD4+ T cells sorted from blood. Specified subset: CD45RA-negative fraction. The genes are TRBV7-9 and TRBJ1-3; 7 nucleotides line up with TRBD1. The clonotype originates from a man in his thirties or forties in good health. The CDR3 nucleotides are TGTGCCAGCAGCAAGTCCGGGACAGTCTACTCTGGAAACACCATATATTTT. Protein sequence: CASSKSGTVYSGNTIYF.